This entry describes one TCR beta chain. Its antigen target is currently unknown. The record has no base qualities; no much larger clone is one base away. The cohort comprised under 700 healthy bone marrow donors. Cohort members were all nominally healthy when sampled, although unrecorded immune exposures were likely present. The donor was CMV seropositive and belonged to the group of about 290 seropositive cohort members. A peripheral blood sample was provided by each donor, and peripheral blood mononuclear cells were used for TCR beta sequencing. The Qiagen DNeasy Blood Extraction Kit was used to extract genomic DNA from the blood cell samples. This sample is part of a study of cytomegalovirus exposure and HLA in healthy donors (dated by TCRdb to the late 2010s). Study-level background: An earlier analysis of 550 to 700 of the donors reported approximately 270 Gb of sequence data and 120 million or so unique TCR beta sequences from about 179 million T cells. An early release that covered 640 HLA-typed donors contained approximately 300 gigabases of sequencing data and approximately 85 million unique TCR sequences. Among the roughly 380 genotyped donors, around 81% belonged to the genetic ancestry cluster associated with self-reported Caucasian donors. The study aimed to test whether cataloging public T cell receptors could reveal signatures of past pathogen exposure. The study used immunosequencing to profile the T cell repertoires of approximately 630 subjects and linked those repertoires to cytomegalovirus serostatus. Along with the 666-subject first cohort, a separate validation cohort of over 90 different subjects was used. To predict cytomegalovirus infection status, the study brought together high-throughput TCR immunosequencing, statistical association of individual TCRs with disease status, and machine learning. A later analysis re-examined previously published TCR beta repertoires from more than 650 donors and added high-resolution HLA genotyping to investigate patterns of TCR occurrence. Rather than using new phenotypic data, the later analysis identified candidate immune exposures from TCR beta sequences and from how often those sequences occurred across donors. An earlier analysis of more than 450 of the donors used high-throughput TCR beta sequencing to judge whether each TCR beta V gene segment behaved as functional or pseudogenic. Alongside the repertoire data, information on donor age, sex, ethnicity and CMV serostatus was compiled. Genome-wide SNP genotypes for about 65% of the 666 donors were used in a later genetic analysis, which treated that subset as a discovery cohort. Every repertoire in the discovery cohort had been generated on one and the same sequencing platform. HLA typing included class I and class II loci at four-digit resolution. The number of typed donors differed by locus: about 629-630 for A, B, C, DRB1 and DQB1; about 520 for DQA1; 606 for DPA1; and about 450 for DPB1. Several DR-DQ haplotypes were treated as single units for association and clustering because of strong linkage in the cohort. On average, about 240,000 unique TCR beta nucleotide sequences were sequenced per donor among roughly 430 genotyped donors of the cohort, with around 19% of those sequences being non-productive. Study-level results and caveats: A later genetic analysis reported fewer N-insertions in productive TCRs among donors in an Asian-associated ancestry cluster than the roughly 700-donor mean. According to a later analysis, most CMV-associated TCR beta chains appeared to be HLA-restricted, and the HLA associations seemed to be driven largely by CMV exposure. Some IMGT-functional V segments, including TRBV6-2 and TRBV6-3, could not be told apart with the 87-base-pair reads, so those segments were excluded. An association between a missense DCLRE1C variant and V-gene and J-gene trimming of TCR beta chains was found in a later genetic analysis and replicated in an independent cohort. Specific HLA alleles were associated with around 18,000 TCR beta sequences at a false discovery rate of 0.05 in a later analysis. A further reported finding was that TCR beta sequences accurately predicted the HLA-A and HLA-B alleles for most subjects in the first cohort. According to a later analysis, parvovirus B19, influenza, CMV and Epstein-Barr virus appeared linked to several top co-occurrence clusters. Immune exposure information for the cohort was limited to CMV serostatus. In an earlier analysis of approximately 590 of the donors, most TCR beta V segments appeared in productive rearrangements about 87% or about 30% of the time, broadly matching IMGT annotations. Linkage disequilibrium might explain the correlated functional status among segregating V segments, but an unknown experimental factor could not be excluded. In this cohort, only TCR beta chains were sequenced, and detectable features were limited by the absence of alpha or paired-chain data. In vitro tests confirmed that a few of the cytomegalovirus-associated TCR beta chains recognize cytomegalovirus antigens. In a later analysis, HLA-associated TCR beta chains were found to be more clonally expanded and to have lower generation probabilities than equally common non-associated chains. Because some donors lacked HLA typing at each locus, the association tests relied only on the typed subset. Sequencing depth was assumed to be roughly uniform across donors in the presence/absence analyses, though that assumption may not hold. In a later analysis, TCR association rates were found to vary across HLA loci, with the most associated TCRs seen for DRB1 alleles and the fewest for HLA-C alleles. The study gave a list of under 200 TCR beta chains associated with cytomegalovirus. When HLA alleles, especially DR and DQ, strongly co-occurred, TCR associations were difficult to assign to individual alleles. While some public TCRs were present in many individuals, most TCR sequences turned up only very rarely across donors. According to the authors, the approach could potentially be generalized to other disease states and immunological phenotypes. A group of highly shared sequence variants was considered likely to be a technical artifact of the sequencing pipeline. Because counts were too low, about 17 rarely observed V segments, including chromosome 9 orphons, were excluded from the earlier analysis of 587 of the donors. Cytomegalovirus status was reported to be diagnosed by the classifier with high specificity and sensitivity in both the original and validation cohorts.

Libraries were constructed by the immunoSEQ multiplex PCR assay. For the multiplex PCR, a mixture combining 60 forward primers for TCR Vbeta segments and 13 reverse primers for TCR Jbeta segments was used. Amplification of the CDR3 region of rearranged TCR beta genes was performed with a multiplex PCR assay on genomic DNA. Amplified TCR beta libraries were sequenced as 87-base-pair reads on the Illumina HiSeq System. The study's processing was this. A later analysis tallied approximately 87 million unique TCR beta chains across the approximately 670 repertoires, and 10 million to 11 million of those chains were shared by two or more donors. Raw reads were error-corrected and collapsed into unique sequences by a nearest-neighbor algorithm in which closely related sequences were merged to remove PCR and sequencing errors. Alignment of CDR3 sequences to IMGT reference sequences was used to assign V, D and J gene segments. For a sequence to be retained, a match of at least six nucleotides was required to both a V gene segment and a J gene segment. Rearrangements were called productive when the CDR3 lacked stop codons and stayed in frame with V and J; all others were non-productive. Following IMGT convention, CDR3 was defined as the stretch from the second conserved V-encoded cysteine up to the conserved J-encoded phenylalanine. Sequences without an unambiguous match to a single V gene segment were excluded from the earlier analysis of 587 of the donors. An earlier analysis of fewer than 750 of the donors called V segments functional above 56.7% productive rearrangements and segregating when the between-donor standard deviation exceeded 5%. A statistical classification framework was built to diagnose cytomegalovirus status from the catalog of TCR beta chain sequences. V and J gene assignment, in a later analysis, came from comparing TCR nucleotide sequences with IMGT/GENE-DB human TR gene sequences. Using the TCRdist pipeline, a later analysis assigned CDR3 sequences along with most-parsimonious VDJ recombination scenarios. In a later analysis, each TCR beta chain was defined by its CDR3 amino acid sequence together with its V-gene family, and reads without a unique V-gene family were excluded. As a way to deal with suspected cross-contamination and a sequencing artifact, a later analysis dropped approximately 590 nucleotide sequences that were highly shared and had low generation probability. A later analysis calculated a clonal expansion index for each public chain from normalized within-repertoire ranks of inferred template counts. In a later analysis, generation probabilities were computed with a VDJ recombination model fitted to out-of-frame rearrangements, and the resulting probabilities were checked against IGoR. A later analysis scored TCR-TCR, TCR-HLA and TCR-CMV co-occurrence with hypergeometric tests, applying a repertoire-size bias correction to TCR pairs. False discovery rates were estimated in a later analysis by permuting HLA or CMV assignments 20 times. A later analysis grouped co-occurring TCRs with DBSCAN, adding TCRdist sequence similarity when clustering within HLA-allele-positive subsets. Repertoires with fewer than 30,000 or more than 120,000 public chains, plus five repertoires with anomalous nucleotide sharing, were excluded from co-occurrence clustering. TCRdb obtained this table from immuneACCESS and retained in-frame rearrangements with V and J assigned. These tables miss some clones; where compared with another copy, unresolved V genes account for less than half of the shortfall, and the remainder is unexplained. V and J calls and clone size come straight from that table; D and trimming were deduced from the DNA. For this sample there are under 200,000 clones; around 85% appear just once. The top ten clonotypes cover 9.3% of the sample.

V lost 3 bases and J lost 7 bases, and the count of bases not matched to a germline gene is 7. Taken from cysteine to phenylalanine, the CDR3 has 13 residues. Only the CDR3 DNA is retained, 39 bases long and in frame from the first base. From the germline V gene (reference sequence), CDR1 is SGHNT and CDR2 is YYREEE. The sequence is built from TRBV5-4 and TRBJ2-7, and TRBD1 aligns with 7 junction nucleotides. The sequenced material came from PBMCs. This TCR was sampled from a young man in good health and CMV-seropositive. The sequence in DNA is TGTGCCAGCAGCTCGACAGGGTTGTCTGAGCAGTACTTC. Translated, this is CASSSTGLSEQYF.